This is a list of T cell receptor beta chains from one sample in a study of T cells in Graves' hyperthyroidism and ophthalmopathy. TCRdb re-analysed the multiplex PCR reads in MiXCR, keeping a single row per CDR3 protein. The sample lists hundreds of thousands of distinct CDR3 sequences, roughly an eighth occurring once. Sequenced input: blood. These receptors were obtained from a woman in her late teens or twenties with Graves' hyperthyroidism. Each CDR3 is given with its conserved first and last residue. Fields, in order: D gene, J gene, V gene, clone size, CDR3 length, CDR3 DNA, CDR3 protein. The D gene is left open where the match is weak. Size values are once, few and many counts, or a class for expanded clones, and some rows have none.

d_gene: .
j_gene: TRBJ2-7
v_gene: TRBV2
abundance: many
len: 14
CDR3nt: TGTGCCAGCGGGCAGGCCGGGACGGTACACGGGCAGTACTTC
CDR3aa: CASGQAGTVHGQYF

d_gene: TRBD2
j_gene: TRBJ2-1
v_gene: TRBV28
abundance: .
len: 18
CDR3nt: TGTGCCAGCAGTGAGCCTTTGGCTAGCGGGAGGGCCTTCGATGAGCAGTTCTTC
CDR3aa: CASSEPLASGRAFDEQFF

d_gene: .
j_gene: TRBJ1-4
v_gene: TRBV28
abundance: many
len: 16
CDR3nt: TGTGCCAGCAGTTTCGGGACAAGAAGGTTTAATGAAAAACTGTTTTTT
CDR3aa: CASSFGTRRFNEKLFF

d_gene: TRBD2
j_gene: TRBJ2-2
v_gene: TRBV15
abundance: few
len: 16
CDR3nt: TGTGCCACCAGCAGTCGCGGGAGGGCCTCTCTCGTGGAGCTGTTTTTT
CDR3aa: CATSSRGRASLVELFF

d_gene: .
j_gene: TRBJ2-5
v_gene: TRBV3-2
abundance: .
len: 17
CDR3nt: TGTGCCAGCAGCCAAGAAGCAGGGGGACTAGCGCAAGAGACCCAGTACTTC
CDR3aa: CASSQEAGGLAQETQYF

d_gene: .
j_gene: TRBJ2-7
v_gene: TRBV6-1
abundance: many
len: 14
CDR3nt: TGTGCCAACGAGGGGGGGGGGAGCTCCTACGAGCAGTACTTC
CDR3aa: CANEGGGSSYEQYF

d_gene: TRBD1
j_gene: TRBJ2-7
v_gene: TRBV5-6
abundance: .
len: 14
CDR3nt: TGTGCCAGCAGCTTGCTCTACAGGGGCCGAGAGCAGTACTTC
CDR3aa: CASSLLYRGREQYF

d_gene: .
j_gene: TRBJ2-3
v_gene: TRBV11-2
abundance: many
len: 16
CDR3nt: TGTGCCAGCAGCCCTCGCCAGGACCCGCACGCAGATACGCAGTATTTT
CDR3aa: CASSPRQDPHADTQYF

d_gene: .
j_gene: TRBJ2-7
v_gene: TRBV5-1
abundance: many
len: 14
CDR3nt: TGCGCCAGCAGCGTTTCGTGGGGAACCTACGAGCAGTACTTC
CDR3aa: CASSVSWGTYEQYF

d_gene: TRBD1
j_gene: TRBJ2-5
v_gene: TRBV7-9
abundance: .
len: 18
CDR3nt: TGTGCCAGCAGCCGAACATCTACACAGGGGAATGTACAAGAGACCCAGTACTTC
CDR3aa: CASSRTSTQGNVQETQYF

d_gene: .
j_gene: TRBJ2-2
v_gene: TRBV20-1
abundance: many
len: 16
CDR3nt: TGCAGTGCAAGTGCCCCAAGCGGGTCTAACACCGGGGAGCTGTTTTTT
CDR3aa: CSASAPSGSNTGELFF

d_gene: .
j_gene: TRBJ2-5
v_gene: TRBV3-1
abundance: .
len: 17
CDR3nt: TGTGCCAGCAGCCAAGAGGACGGAGGGACTTACCAAGAGACCCAGTACTTC
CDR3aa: CASSQEDGGTYQETQYF

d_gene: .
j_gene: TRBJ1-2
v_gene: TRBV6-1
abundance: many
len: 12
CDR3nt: TGTGCCAGCAGTGAAGCAGGGAATGGCTACACCTTC
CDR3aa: CASSEAGNGYTF

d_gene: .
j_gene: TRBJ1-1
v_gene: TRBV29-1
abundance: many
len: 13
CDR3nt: TGCAGCGTAAAGTCCCTTCCGAACACTGAAGCTTTCTTT
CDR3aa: CSVKSLPNTEAFF

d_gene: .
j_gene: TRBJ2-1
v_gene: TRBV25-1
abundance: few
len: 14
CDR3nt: TGTGCCAGCAGTGGTCTACCCACCTACAATGAGCAGTTCTTC
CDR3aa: CASSGLPTYNEQFF

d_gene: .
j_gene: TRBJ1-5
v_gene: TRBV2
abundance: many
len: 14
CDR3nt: TGTGCCAGCAAAATAAACCGGGGTTTTGAGCCCCAGCATTTT
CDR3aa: CASKINRGFEPQHF

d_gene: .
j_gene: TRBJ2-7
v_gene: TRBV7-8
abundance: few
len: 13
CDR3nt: TGTGCCAGCAGCCCGGCCGGCCCCAAGAAGCAGTACTTC
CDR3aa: CASSPAGPKKQYF

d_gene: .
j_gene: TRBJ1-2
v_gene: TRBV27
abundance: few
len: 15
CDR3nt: TGTGCCAGCAGCCACAGGAGTCCCATCGTCTATGGCTACACCTTC
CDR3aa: CASSHRSPIVYGYTF

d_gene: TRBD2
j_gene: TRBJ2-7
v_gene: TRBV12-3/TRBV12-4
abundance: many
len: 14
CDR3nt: TGTGCCAGCACGGAACGGGAGGGCTCCTACGAGCAGTACTTC
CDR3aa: CASTEREGSYEQYF

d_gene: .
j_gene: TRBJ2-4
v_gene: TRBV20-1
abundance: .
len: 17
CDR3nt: TGCAGTGCTAGAGATCCGTGGGGCAGAGAAGCCAAAAACATTCAGTACTTC
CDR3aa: CSARDPWGREAKNIQYF

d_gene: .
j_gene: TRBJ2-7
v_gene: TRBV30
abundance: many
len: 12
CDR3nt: TGTGCCCTTATGGGGCAAGGCTACGAGCAGTACTTC
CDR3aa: CALMGQGYEQYF

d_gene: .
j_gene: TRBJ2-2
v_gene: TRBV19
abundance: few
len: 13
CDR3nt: TGTGCCAGTAGTAGAAGGGAGAGCGGGGAGCTGTTTTTT
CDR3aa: CASSRRESGELFF

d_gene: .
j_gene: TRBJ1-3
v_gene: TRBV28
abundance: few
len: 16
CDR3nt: TGTGCCAGCAGTTTATTGGGAAACGTCTCTGGAAACACCATATATTTT
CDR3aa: CASSLLGNVSGNTIYF

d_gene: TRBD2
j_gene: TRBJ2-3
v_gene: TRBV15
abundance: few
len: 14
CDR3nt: TGTGCCACCAGCAGACCGGGACGGGGGGAGACGCAGTATTTT
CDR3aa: CATSRPGRGETQYF

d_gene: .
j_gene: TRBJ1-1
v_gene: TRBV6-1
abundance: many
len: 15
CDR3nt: TGTGCCAGCAGTGAAGCGGCTGAGTGGGACACTGAAGCTTTCTTT
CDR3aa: CASSEAAEWDTEAFF

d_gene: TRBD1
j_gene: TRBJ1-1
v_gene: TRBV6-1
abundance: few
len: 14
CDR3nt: TGTGCCAGCTCCAGGGGGGCGGGGAGCACTGAAGCTTTCTTT
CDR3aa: CASSRGAGSTEAFF

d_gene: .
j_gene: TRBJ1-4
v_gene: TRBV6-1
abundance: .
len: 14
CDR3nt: TGTGCCAGCAGTGAAGGTACAGAGAATGAAAAACTGTTTTTT
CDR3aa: CASSEGTENEKLFF

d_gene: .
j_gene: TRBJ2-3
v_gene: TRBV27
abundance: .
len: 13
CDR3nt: TGTGCCAGCACCCCTCAAGGGTCAGATACGCAGTATTTT
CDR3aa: CASTPQGSDTQYF

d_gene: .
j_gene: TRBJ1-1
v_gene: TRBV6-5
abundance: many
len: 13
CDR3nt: TGTGCCAGCAGTTACTCCCCGTCCACTGAAGCTTTCTTT
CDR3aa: CASSYSPSTEAFF

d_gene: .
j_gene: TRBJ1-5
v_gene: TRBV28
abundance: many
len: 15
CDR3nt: TGTGCCAGCAGTTACCTCCCGACAGCTAATCAGCCCCAGCATTTT
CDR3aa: CASSYLPTANQPQHF

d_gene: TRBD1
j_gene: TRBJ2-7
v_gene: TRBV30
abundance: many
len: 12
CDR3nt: TGTGCCTCCGGACAGGGAACCTACGAGCAGTACTTC
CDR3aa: CASGQGTYEQYF

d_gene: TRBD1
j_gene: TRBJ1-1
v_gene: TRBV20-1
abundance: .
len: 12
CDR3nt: TGCAGCCCAGGGGGGCTGAACACTGAAGCTTTCTTT
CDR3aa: CSPGGLNTEAFF

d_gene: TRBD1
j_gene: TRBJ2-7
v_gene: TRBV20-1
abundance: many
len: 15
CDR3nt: TGCAGTGCTCAGGCTGGGACAGGGATTTCAGGCGAGCAGTACTTC
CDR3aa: CSAQAGTGISGEQYF

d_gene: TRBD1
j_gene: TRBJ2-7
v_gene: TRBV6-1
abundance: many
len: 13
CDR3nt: TGTGCCACCTCGGGACAGGGCCCCTACGAGCAGTACTTC
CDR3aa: CATSGQGPYEQYF

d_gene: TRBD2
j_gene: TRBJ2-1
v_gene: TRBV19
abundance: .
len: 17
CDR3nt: TGTGCCAGTAGTCCGGCTGTACTAGCGGGGACCTACAATGAGCAGTTCTTC
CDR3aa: CASSPAVLAGTYNEQFF

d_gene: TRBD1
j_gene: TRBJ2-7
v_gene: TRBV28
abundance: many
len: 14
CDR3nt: TGTGCCAGCACCCGCGACAGGGTGAACCACGAGCAGTACTTC
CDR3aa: CASTRDRVNHEQYF

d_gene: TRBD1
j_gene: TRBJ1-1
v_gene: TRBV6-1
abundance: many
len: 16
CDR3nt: TGTGCCAACTCAAGGGGGACTGGACAGGGTAAAACTGAAGCTTTCTTT
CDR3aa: CANSRGTGQGKTEAFF

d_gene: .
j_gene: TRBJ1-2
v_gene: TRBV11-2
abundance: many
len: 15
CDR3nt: TGTGCCAGCAGCTCGGTCAGGGGACCTCACTATGGCTACACCTTC
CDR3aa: CASSSVRGPHYGYTF

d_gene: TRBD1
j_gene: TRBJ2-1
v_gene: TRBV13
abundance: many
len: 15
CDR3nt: TGTGCCAGCAGCTTTAATACAGGGGGGTACAATGAGCAGTTCTTC
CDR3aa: CASSFNTGGYNEQFF

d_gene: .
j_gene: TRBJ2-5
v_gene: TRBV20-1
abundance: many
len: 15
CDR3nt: TGCAGTGCTAGAGATCTCTTCGGGGAGGCCGGGTCCCAGTACTTC
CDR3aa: CSARDLFGEAGSQYF

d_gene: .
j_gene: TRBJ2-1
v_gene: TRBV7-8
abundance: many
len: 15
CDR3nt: TGTGCCAGCAGCTTCCGGGACGACCCCCTCCTTGAGCAGTTCTTC
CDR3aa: CASSFRDDPLLEQFF

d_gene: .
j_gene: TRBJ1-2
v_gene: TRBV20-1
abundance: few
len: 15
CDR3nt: TGCAGTGCGCCTCACCTCCGGGACCCTACCTATGGCTACACCTTC
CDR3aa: CSAPHLRDPTYGYTF

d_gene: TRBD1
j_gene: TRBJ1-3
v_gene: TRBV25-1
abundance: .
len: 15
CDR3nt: TGTGCCAGCAGTGGGGGACAGGGGTACGGAAACACCATATATTTT
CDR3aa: CASSGGQGYGNTIYF

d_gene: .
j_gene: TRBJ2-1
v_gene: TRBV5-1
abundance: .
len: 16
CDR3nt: TGCGCCAGCAGCCCCTATCATGCTAGCTCCTACAATGAGCAGTTCTTC
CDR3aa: CASSPYHASSYNEQFF

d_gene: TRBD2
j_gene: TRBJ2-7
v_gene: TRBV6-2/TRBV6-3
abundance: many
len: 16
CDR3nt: TGTGCCAGCAGCCCCGGACTAGCGGGAGGAGTCCGGGAGCAGTACTTC
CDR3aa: CASSPGLAGGVREQYF

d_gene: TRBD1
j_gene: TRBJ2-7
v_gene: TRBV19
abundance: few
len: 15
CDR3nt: TGTGCCAGTAGTCTCAAGACAGGGGGTGAATTCGAGCAGTACTTC
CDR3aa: CASSLKTGGEFEQYF

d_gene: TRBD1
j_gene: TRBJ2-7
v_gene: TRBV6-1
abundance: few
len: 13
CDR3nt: TGTGCCAGCAGAACGGGACAGGCCTACGAGCAGTACTTC
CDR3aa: CASRTGQAYEQYF

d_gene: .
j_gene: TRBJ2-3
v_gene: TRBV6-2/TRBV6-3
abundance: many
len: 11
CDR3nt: TGTGCCAGCAGTATCACAGATACGCAGTATTTT
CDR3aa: CASSITDTQYF

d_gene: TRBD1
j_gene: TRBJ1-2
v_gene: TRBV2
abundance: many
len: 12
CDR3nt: TGTGCGCCGCAGGGGGAGTACTATGGCTACACCTTC
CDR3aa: CAPQGEYYGYTF

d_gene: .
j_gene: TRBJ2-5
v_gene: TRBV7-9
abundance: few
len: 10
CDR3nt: TGTGCCACGGGTAGGGAGACCCAGTACTTC
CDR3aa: CATGRETQYF

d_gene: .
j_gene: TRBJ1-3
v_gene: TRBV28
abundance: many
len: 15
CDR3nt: TGTGCCAGCAGTTCGCTGGGGGCGCCTGGAAACACCATATATTTT
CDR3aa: CASSSLGAPGNTIYF

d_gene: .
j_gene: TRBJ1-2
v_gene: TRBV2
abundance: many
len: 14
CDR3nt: TGTGCCAGCAGCCTAGGGTTAGAGGACTATGGCTACACCTTC
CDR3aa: CASSLGLEDYGYTF

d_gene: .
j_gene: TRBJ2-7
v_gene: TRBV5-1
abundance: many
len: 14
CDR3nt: TGCGCCAGCGGATCCGGGACACATTCCTACGAGCAGTACTTC
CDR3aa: CASGSGTHSYEQYF